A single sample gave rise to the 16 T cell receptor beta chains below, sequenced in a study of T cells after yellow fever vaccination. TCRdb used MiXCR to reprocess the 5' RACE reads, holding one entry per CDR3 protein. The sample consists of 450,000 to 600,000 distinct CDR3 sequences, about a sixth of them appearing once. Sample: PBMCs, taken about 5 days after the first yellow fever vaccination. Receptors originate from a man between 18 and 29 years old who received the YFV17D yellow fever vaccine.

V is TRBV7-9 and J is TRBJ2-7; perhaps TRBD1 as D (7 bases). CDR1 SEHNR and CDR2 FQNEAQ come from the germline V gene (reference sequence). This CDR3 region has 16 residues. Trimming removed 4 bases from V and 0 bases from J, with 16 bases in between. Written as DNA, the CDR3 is TGTGCCAGCAGCTCTACAGGGGAGGTCAGCTCCTACGAGCAGTACTTC. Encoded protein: CASSSTGEVSSYEQYF.

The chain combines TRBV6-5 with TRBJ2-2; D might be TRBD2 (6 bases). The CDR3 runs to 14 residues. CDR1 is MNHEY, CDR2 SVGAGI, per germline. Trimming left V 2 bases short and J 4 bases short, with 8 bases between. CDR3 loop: CASSYGTVTGELFF. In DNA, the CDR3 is TGTGCCAGCAGTTACGGGACTGTCACCGGGGAGCTGTTTTTT.

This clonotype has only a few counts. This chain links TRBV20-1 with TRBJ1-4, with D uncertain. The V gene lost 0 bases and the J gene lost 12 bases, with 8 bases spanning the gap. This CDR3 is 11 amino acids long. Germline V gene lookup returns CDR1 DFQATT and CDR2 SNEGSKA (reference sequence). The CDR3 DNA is TGCAGTGCTAGAGAGGGTTGGGAACTGTTTTTT. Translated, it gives CSAREGWELFF.

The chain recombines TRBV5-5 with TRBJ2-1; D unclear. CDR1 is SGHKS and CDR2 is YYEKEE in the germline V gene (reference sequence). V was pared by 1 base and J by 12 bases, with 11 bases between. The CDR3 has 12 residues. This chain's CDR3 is CASSLYSMVQFF. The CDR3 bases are TGTGCCAGCAGCTTGTACTCCATGGTGCAGTTCTTC. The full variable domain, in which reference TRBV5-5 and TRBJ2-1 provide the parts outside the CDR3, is DAGVTQSPTHLIKTRGQQVTLRCSPISGHKSVSWYQQVLGQGPQFIFQYYEKEERGRGNFPDRFSARQFPNYSSELNVNALLLGDSALYLCASSLYSMVQFFGPGTRLTVL.

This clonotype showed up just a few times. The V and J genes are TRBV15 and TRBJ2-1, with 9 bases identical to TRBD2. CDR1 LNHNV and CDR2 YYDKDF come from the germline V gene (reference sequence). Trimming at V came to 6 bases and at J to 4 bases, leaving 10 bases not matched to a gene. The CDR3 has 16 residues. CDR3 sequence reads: CATRARERGVYNEQFF. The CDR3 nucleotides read TGTGCCACCAGGGCGCGGGAGCGGGGGGTATACAATGAGCAGTTCTTC.

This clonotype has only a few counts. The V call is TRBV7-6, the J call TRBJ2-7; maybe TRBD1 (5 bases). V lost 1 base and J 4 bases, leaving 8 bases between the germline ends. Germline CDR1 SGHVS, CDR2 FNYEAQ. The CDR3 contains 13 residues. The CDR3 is CASSLVRQYEQYV. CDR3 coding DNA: TGTGCCAGCAGCTTAGTCCGACAGTACGAGCAGTACGTC.

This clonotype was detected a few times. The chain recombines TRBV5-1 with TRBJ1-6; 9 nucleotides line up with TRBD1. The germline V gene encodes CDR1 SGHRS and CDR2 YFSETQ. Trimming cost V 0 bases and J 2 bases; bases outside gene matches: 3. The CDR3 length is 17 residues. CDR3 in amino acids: CASSLGTGAAYNSPLHF. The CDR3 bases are TGCGCCAGCAGCTTGGGGACAGGGGCAGCCTATAATTCACCCCTCCACTTT.

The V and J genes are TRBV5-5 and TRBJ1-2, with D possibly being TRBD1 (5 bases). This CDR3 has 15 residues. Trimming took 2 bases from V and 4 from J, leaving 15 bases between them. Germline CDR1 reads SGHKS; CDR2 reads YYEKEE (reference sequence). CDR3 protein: CASSFRQGWVYGYTF. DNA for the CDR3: TGTGCCAGCAGCTTCCGGCAGGGATGGGTCTATGGCTACACCTTC.

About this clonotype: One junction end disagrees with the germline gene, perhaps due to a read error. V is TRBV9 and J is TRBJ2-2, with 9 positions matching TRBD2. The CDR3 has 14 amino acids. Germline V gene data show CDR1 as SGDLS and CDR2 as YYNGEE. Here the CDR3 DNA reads TGTGCCAGCAGTAGCGGGGGAGGCACCGGGGAGCTGTCTTTT. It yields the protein CASSSGGGTGELSF.

CDR3 nucleotides: TGTGCCGTACAGCCTGGCTTCTCTGGGGCCAACGTCCTGACTTTC. Its translation: CAVQPGFSGANVLTF. V usage is TRBV6-2 or TRBV6-3 and J usage is TRBJ2-6; D is unresolved. The germline gives CDR1 MNHEY, CDR2 SVGEGT. This CDR3 contains 15 residues. Trimming cost V 11 bases and J 0 bases, with 14 bases left between them.

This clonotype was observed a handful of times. CDR3 DNA sequence: TGTGCCAGCAGCTCGACTCCGGGGGGGACTGAAGCTTTCTTT. Translated: CASSSTPGGTEAFF. The chain employs TRBV9 and TRBJ1-1; possible D gene TRBD1, 5 bases. V lost 4 bases and J 5 bases, leaving 15 bases between the germline ends. The CDR3 loop spans 14 amino acids. Germline CDR1 and CDR2: SGDLS and YYNGEE.

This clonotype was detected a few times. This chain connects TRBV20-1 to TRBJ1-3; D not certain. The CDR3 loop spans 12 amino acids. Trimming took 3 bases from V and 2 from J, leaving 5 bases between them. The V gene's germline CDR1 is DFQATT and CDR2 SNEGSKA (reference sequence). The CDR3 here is CSARTAGNTIYF. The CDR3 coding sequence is TGCAGTGCTAGGACGGCTGGAAACACCATATATTTT.

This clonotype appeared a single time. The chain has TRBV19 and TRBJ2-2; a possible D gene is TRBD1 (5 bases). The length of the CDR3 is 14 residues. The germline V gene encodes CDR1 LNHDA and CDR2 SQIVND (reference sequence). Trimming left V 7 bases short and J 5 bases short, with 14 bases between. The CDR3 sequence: CASTGSGRTGELFF. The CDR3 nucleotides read TGTGCCAGTACTGGTTCAGGGCGAACCGGGGAGCTGTTTTTT.

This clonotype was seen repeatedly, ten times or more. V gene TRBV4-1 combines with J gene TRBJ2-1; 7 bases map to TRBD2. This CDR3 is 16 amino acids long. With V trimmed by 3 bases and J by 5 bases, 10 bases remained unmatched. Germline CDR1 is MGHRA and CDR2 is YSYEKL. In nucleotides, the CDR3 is TGCGCCAGCAGCCACCCAGAGGCTAGCGGAGACAATGAGCAGTTCTTC. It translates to CASSHPEASGDNEQFF.

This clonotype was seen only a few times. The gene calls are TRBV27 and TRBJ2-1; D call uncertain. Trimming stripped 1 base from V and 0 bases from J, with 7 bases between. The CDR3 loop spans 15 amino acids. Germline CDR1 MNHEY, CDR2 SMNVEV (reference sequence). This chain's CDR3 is CASSLFQSSYNEQFF. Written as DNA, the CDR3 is TGTGCCAGCAGTTTATTCCAAAGCTCCTACAATGAGCAGTTCTTC.

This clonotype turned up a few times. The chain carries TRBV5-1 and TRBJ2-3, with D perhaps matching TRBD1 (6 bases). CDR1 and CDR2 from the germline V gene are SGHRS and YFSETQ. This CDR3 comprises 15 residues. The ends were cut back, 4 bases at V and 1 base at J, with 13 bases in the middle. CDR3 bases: TGCGCCAGCAGCATGTCAGGGGACGGCACAGATACGCAGTATTTT. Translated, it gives CASSMSGDGTDTQYF.